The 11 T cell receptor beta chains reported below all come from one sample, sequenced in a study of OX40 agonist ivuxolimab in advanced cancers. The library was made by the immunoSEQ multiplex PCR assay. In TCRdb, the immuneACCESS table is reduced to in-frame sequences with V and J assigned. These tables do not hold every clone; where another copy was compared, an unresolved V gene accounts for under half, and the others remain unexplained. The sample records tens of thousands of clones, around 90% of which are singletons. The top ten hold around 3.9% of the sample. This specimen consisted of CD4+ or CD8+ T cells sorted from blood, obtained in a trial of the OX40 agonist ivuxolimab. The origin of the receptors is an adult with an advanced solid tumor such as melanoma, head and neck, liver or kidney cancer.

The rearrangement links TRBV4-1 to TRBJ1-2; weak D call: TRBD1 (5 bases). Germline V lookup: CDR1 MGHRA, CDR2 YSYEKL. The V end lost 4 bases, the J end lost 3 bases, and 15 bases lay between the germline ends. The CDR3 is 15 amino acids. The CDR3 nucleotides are TGCGCCAGCAGCCCCCAACCCCAGGGAGACTATGGCTACACCTTC. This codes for CASSPQPQGDYGYTF.

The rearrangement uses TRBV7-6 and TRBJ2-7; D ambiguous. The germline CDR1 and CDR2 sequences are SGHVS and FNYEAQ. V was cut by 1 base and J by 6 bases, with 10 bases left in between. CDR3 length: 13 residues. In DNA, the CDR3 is TGTGCCAGCAGCTTAGACCCTCTGAGCGAGCAGTACGTC. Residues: CASSLDPLSEQYV.

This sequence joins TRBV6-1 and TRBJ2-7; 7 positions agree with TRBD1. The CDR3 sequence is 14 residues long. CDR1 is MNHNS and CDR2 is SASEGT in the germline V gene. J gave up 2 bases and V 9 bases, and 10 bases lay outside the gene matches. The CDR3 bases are TGTGCCAGTTCCCTTACCGGGACAGCCTACGAGCAGTACGTC. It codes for CASSLTGTAYEQYV.

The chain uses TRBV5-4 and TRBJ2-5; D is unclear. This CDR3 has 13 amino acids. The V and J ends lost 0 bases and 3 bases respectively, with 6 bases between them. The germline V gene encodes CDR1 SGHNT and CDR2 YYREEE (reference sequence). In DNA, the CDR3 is TGTGCCAGCAGCTTGGGGGATGAAGAGACCCAGTACTTC. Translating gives CASSLGDEETQYF.

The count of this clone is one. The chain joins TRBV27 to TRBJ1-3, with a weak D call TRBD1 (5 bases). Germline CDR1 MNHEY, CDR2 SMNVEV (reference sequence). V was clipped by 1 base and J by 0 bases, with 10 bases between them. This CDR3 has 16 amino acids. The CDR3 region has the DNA TGTGCCAGCAGTTTATATGCGGGGGACTCTGGAAACACCATATATTTT. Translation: CASSLYAGDSGNTIYF.

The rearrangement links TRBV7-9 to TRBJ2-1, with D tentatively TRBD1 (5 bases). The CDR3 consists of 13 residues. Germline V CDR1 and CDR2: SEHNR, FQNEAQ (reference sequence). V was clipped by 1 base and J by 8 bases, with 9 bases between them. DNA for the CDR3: TGTGCCAGCAGCTTAGGGACAATCTATGAGCAGTTCTTC. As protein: CASSLGTIYEQFF.

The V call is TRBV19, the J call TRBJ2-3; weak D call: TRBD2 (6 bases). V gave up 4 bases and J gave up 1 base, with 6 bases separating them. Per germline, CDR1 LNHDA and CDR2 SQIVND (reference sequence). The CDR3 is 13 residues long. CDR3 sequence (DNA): TGTGCCAGTAGTAGCGGGGGCACAGATACGCAGTATTTT. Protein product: CASSSGGTDTQYF.

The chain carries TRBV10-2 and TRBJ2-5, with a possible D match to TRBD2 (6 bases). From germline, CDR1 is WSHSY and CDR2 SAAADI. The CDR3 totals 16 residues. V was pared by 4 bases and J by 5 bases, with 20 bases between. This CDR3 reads CASSGGVRGLGETQYF. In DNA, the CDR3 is TGCGCCAGCAGTGGGGGGGTTCGGGGACTCGGGGAGACCCAGTACTTC.

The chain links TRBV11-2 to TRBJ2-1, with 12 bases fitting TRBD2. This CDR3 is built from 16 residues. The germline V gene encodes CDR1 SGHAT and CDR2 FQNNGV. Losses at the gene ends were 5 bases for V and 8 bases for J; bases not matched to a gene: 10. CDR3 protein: CASSATTSGSFHEQFF. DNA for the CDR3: TGTGCCAGCAGCGCAACGACTAGCGGGAGCTTCCATGAGCAGTTCTTC.

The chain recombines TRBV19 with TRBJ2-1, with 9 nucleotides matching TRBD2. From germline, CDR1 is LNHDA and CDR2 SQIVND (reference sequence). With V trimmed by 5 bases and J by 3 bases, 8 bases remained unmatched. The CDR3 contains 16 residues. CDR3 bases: TGTGCCAGTAGTTATGGGGCGGGAGGGAACTACAATGAGCAGTTCTTC. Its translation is CASSYGAGGNYNEQFF.

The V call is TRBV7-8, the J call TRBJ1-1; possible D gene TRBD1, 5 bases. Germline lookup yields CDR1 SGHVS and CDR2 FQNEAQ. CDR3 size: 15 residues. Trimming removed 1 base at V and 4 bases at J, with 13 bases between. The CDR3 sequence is CASSLDPVGGTEAFF. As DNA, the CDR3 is TGTGCCAGCAGCTTAGATCCGGTCGGGGGCACTGAAGCTTTCTTT.